This T cell receptor (beta chain) was captured by sequencing in a study of cytomegalovirus exposure and HLA in healthy donors. As for the study in general: The approximately 130 validation repertoires and the roughly 700 first-cohort repertoires shared a platform, a later analysis reported. Regarding the study as a whole: Reports showed the classifier diagnosing cytomegalovirus status with high specificity and sensitivity.

Concerning this clone: Antigen specificity is unknown.

This CDR3 region has 15 residues. Germline values: CDR1 SGHTA, CDR2 FQGNSA. V lost 5 bases and J lost 5, with 16 bases in between. Clones were sequenced by immunoSEQ multiplex PCR, and TCRdb holds only the in-frame ones, with some missing. The table includes 100,000 or so clones, about 90% detected once. The source material was PBMCs. The TCR comes from a man aged 18 to 35 in good health and CMV-seropositive. The genes are TRBV7-2 and TRBJ1-3; perhaps TRBD1 as D (6 bases). The CDR3 is CASSPAAGTRNTIYF. The CDR3 DNA reads as TGTGCCAGCAGCCCGGCGGCAGGGACAAGAAACACCATATATTTT.